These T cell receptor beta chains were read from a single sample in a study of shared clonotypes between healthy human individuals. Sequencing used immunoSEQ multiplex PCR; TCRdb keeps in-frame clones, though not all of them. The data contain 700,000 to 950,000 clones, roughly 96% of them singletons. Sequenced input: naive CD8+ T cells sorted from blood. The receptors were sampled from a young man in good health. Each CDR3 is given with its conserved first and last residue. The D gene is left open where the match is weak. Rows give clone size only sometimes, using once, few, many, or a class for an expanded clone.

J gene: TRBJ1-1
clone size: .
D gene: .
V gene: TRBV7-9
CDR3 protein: CASSFGQGMNTEAFF
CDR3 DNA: TGTGCCAGCAGCTTCGGGCAGGGGATGAACACTGAAGCTTTCTTT

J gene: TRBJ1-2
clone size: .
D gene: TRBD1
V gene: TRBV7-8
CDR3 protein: CASSQGQGGPYGYTF
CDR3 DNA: TGTGCCAGCTCACAGGGACAGGGTGGTCCCTATGGCTACACCTTC

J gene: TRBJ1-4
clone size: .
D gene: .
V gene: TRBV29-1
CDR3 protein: CSVKGGNNEKLFF
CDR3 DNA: TGCAGCGTAAAAGGAGGGAATAATGAAAAACTGTTTTTT

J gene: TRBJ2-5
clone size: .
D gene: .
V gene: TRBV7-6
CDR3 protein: CASSERPGSELSSGSQETQYF
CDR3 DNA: TGTGCCAGCAGCGAACGACCCGGGTCCGAACTGAGCAGCGGGTCACAAGAGACCCAGTACTTC

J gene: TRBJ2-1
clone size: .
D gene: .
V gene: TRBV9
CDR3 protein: CASSAPEAYSYNEQFF
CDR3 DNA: TGTGCCAGCAGCGCCCCAGAAGCGTACTCCTACAATGAGCAGTTCTTC

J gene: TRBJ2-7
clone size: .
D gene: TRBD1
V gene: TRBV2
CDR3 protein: CASSEGFYRGRSAYEQYF
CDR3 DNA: TGTGCCAGCAGTGAGGGGTTCTACAGGGGGCGGTCAGCCTACGAGCAGTACTTC

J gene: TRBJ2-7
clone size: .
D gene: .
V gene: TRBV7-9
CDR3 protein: CASSLWVGATNPYEQYF
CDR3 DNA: TGTGCCAGCAGCTTATGGGTAGGAGCTACTAACCCCTACGAGCAGTACTTC

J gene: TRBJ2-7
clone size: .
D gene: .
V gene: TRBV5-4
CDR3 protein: CASSPELGGSYEQYF
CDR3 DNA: TGTGCCAGCAGCCCGGAGCTCGGCGGGTCCTACGAGCAGTACTTC

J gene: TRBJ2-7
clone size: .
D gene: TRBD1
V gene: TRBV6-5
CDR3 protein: CASSPWTGSNEQYF
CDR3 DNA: TGTGCCAGCAGTCCTTGGACAGGCTCCAACGAGCAGTACTTC

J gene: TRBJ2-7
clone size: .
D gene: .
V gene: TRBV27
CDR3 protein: CASSPRGSYDEQYF
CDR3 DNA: TGTGCCAGCAGCCCCAGGGGCTCCTATGACGAGCAGTACTTC

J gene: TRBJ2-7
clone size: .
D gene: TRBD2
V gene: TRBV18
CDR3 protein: CASSPWASGRNFEQYF
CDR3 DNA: TGTGCCAGCTCACCGTGGGCTAGCGGGAGGAACTTCGAGCAGTACTTC

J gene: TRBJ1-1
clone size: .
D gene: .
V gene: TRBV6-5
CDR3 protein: CASSYSGVNTEAFF
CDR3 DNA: TGTGCCAGCAGTTACTCGGGCGTCAACACTGAAGCTTTCTTT

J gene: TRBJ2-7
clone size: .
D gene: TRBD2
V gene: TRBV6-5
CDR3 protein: CASSQEAGLAYEQYF
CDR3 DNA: TGTGCCAGCAGCCAAGAAGCGGGACTCGCCTACGAGCAGTACTTC

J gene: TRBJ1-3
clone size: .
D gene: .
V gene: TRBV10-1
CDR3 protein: CASSVRTSHSGNTIYF
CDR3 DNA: TGCGCCAGCAGTGTCAGGACATCCCACTCTGGAAACACCATATATTTT

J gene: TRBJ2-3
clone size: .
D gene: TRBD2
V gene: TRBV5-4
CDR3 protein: CASSDYGLAGVISGTDTQYF
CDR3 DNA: TGTGCCAGCAGCGATTACGGACTAGCGGGGGTGATCTCTGGCACAGATACGCAGTATTTT

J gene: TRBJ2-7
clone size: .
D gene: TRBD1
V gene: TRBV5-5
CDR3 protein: CASSLGRGDRANSYEQYF
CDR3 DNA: TGTGCCAGCAGCTTGGGGAGGGGGGACAGGGCCAACTCCTACGAGCAGTACTTC

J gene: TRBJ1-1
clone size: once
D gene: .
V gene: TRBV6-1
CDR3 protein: CASSARDKNTEAFF
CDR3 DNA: TGTGCCAGCAGTGCAAGGGACAAAAACACTGAAGCTTTCTTT

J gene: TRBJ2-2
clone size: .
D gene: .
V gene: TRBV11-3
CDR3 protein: CASSAGGYIGELFF
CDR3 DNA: TGTGCCAGCAGCGCGGGCGGATACATCGGGGAGCTGTTTTTT

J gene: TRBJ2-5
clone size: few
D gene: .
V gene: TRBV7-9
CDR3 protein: CASSLGKETQYF
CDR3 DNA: TGTGCCAGCAGCTTAGGCAAAGAGACCCAGTACTTC

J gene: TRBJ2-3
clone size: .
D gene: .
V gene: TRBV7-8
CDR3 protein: CASSLRASGTGTDTQYF
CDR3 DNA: TGTGCCAGCAGCCTCCGCGCTAGCGGCACAGGGACAGATACGCAGTATTTT

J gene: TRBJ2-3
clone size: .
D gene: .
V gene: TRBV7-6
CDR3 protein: CASSLYQDLGNTQYF
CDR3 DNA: TGTGCCAGCAGCTTATATCAGGACCTCGGTAATACGCAGTATTTT

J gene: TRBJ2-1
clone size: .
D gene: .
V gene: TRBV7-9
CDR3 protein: CASSLGEYNEQFF
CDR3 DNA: TGTGCCAGCAGCTTAGGAGAATACAATGAGCAGTTCTTC

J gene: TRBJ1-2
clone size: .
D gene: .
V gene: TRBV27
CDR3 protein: CASRRDNYGYTF
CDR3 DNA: TGTGCCAGCAGGCGGGACAACTATGGCTACACCTTC

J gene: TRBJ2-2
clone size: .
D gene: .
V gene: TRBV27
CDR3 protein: CASSLSNTGELFF
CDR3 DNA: TGTGCCAGCAGTTTATCAAACACCGGGGAGCTGTTTTTT

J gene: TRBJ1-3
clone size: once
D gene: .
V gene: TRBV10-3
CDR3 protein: CAISEGQSSGNTIYF
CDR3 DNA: TGTGCCATCAGCGAGGGGCAAAGCTCTGGAAACACCATATATTTT

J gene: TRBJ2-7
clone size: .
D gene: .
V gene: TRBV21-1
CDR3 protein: CASSKARLAGHYEQYF
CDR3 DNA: TGTGCCAGCAGCAAAGCGAGACTAGCGGGACACTACGAGCAGTACTTC

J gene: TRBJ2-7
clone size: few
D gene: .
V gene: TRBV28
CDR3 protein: CASSLTVYEQYF
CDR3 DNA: TGTGCCAGCAGTTTAACGGTATACGAGCAGTACTTC

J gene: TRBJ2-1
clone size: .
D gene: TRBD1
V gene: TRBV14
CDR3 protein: CASSQGTGPINEQFF
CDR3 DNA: TGTGCCAGCAGCCAAGGGACAGGCCCGATCAATGAGCAGTTCTTC

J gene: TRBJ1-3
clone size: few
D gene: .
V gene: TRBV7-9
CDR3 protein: CASSLVDSRNTIYF
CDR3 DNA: TGTGCCAGCAGCTTAGTGGACAGCAGAAACACCATATATTTT

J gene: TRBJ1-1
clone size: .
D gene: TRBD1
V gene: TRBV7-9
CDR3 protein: CASSSLDRGLANTEAFF
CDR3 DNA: TGTGCCAGCAGCTCCCTCGACAGGGGTTTGGCGAACACTGAAGCTTTCTTT

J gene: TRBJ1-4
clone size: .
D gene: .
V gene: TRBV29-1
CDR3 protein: CSVETGTFEKLFF
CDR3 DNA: TGCAGCGTTGAGACTGGGACGTTTGAAAAACTGTTTTTT

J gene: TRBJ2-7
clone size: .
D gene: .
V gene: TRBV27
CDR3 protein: CASSTGRTGVYEQYF
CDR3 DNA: TGTGCCAGCAGTACCGGACGGACGGGAGTCTACGAGCAGTACTTC

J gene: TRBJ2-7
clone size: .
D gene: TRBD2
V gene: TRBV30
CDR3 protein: CAWSTGTGLAGFYF
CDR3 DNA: TGTGCCTGGAGTACGGGAACGGGACTAGCGGGATTTTACTTC

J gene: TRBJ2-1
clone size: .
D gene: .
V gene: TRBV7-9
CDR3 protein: CASSLVSRVNEQFF
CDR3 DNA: TGTGCCAGCAGCTTAGTCTCCAGGGTCAATGAGCAGTTCTTC

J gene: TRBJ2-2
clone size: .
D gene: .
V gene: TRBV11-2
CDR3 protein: CASAPEVPTGELFF
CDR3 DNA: TGTGCCAGCGCCCCCGAGGTCCCCACCGGGGAGCTGTTTTTT

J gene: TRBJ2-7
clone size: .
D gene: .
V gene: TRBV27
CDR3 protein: CASSSLQGKAHEQYF
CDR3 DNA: TGTGCCAGCAGTTCCCTTCAAGGCAAGGCCCACGAGCAGTACTTC

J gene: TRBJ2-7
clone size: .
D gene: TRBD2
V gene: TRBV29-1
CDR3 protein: CSVKSGTSGRLGAYEQYF
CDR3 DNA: TGCAGCGTAAAATCCGGGACTAGCGGGAGGTTAGGTGCCTACGAGCAGTACTTC

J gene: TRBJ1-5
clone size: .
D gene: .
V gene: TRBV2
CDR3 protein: CASSEAFQGSNQPQHF
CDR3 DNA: TGTGCCAGCAGTGAAGCGTTTCAGGGTAGCAATCAGCCCCAGCATTTT

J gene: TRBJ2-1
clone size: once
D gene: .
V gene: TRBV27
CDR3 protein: CASTPLNLPMGEQFF
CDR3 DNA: TGTGCCAGCACCCCCCTCAATCTTCCTATGGGTGAGCAGTTCTTC

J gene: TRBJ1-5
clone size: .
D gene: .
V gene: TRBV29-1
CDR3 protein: CSVGLGYQPQHF
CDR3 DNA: TGCAGCGTTGGGCTGGGCTATCAGCCCCAGCATTTT

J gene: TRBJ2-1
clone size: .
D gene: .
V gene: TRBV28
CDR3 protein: CASSPDRDSGNEQFF
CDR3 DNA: TGTGCCAGCAGCCCGGACAGGGATAGCGGGAACGAGCAGTTCTTC

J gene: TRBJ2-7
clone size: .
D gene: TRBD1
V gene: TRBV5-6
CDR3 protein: CASSLPHRDRVSYEQYF
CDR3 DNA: TGTGCCAGCAGCCTCCCTCACCGGGACAGGGTCTCTTACGAGCAGTACTTC

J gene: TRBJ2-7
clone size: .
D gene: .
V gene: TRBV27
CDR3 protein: CASSFFGPSREQYF
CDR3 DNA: TGTGCCAGCAGTTTTTTTGGACCTTCACGCGAGCAGTACTTC